The source of this TCR beta chain is a study of control samples from healthy donors and cancer patients. Assay: immunoSEQ multiplex PCR; the TCRdb copy retains only in-frame clones and omits some. The table has 390,000 or so clones, around nine tenths seen once. This clone was recorded once. V shed 7 bases and J shed 0 bases, with 7 bases lying between them. The length of the CDR3 is 13 residues. Per the germline V gene, CDR1 is SGHVS and CDR2 is FQNEAQ. This clonotype originated in a man aged 40-50 years with head and neck cancer. The genes are TRBV7-8 and TRBJ1-5; D gene unclear. Sample: PBMCs. The CDR3 region is CASTSSSNQPQHF. DNA of the CDR3: TGTGCCAGCACAAGCAGTAGCAATCAGCCCCAGCATTTT. Drawing the rest from reference TRBV7-8 and TRBJ1-5, the complete variable domain is GAGVSQSPRYKVAKRGQDVALRCDPISGHVSLFWYQQALGQGPEFLTYFQNEAQLDKSGLPSDRFFAERPEGSVSTLKIQRTQQEDSAVYLCASTSSSNQPQHFGDGTRLSIL.